This T cell receptor beta chain was profiled in a study of CXCR3-negative and CXCR3-positive naive CD8 T cells. Germline CDR1 is SGHTA and CDR2 is FQGNSA. The CDR3 totals 16 residues. Comments on this clonotype: The target antigen is unknown.

Study-wide results and caveats: Compared with CXCR3-negative naive cells, CXCR3-positive naive cells showed more hydrophobic TRB CDR3s.

The study made its TRB cDNA libraries by 5' RACE, adding UMI labels. TCRdb re-called the 5' RACE reads; every CDR3 protein appears as one record, without DNA. The table lists around 95,000 distinct CDR3 sequences. The J gene is TRBJ2-3, the V gene TRBV7-2; TCRdb's assignment of TRBD2 cannot be checked, as there is no DNA. The clonotype comes from a human donor in good health. Some clones in this sample may be carry-over from other donors' samples. The source material was naive CXCR3+ CD8+ T cells from blood. Subset given: CD45RO-CCR7+CD27+CD95- naive CD8+ T cells expressing CXCR3 (TNR3+). The CDR3 loop reads CASSLLAGGSTDTQYF.